This entry concerns a single T cell receptor beta chain. The antigen remains unidentified. This sample was taken from a study of T cell responses to AZD1222 COVID-19 vaccine. The CDR3 spans 15 residues. Trimming stripped 2 bases from V and 0 bases from J, with 9 bases between. Per the germline V gene, CDR1 is MNHEY and CDR2 is SMNVEV (reference sequence). Study-level results: Repertoire sampling happened only post peak T cell response. Most donors were white British, females outnumbered males, and clonal diversity was possibly underestimated. The study reported that nearly half of spike-specific TCRs target unmutated variant regions.

Sequencing was performed with immunoSEQ multiplex PCR; in TCRdb, only in-frame clones are kept and a portion is missing. The sample lists 110,000 to 150,000 clones, around nine tenths occurring once. The sequencing used peripheral blood, collected on day 0 of AZD1222 vaccination. This TCR was sampled from an adult in good health. J is TRBJ2-3 and V is TRBV27; D call uncertain. The CDR3 region is CASSLIEGSTDTQYF. The CDR3 region has the DNA TGTGCCAGCAGTTTAATAGAAGGAAGCACAGATACGCAGTATTTT.